This is a list of T cell receptor beta chains from one sample in a study of blood T cell repertoires in COVID-19. TCRdb's table, derived via immunoSEQ multiplex PCR, lists solely in-frame clones and lacks some. The data hold 200,000 or so clones, with approximately 90% observed a single time. Sequenced input: peripheral blood. These receptors originate from a man between 65 and 85 years old with acute or convalescent COVID-19. CDR3s include the opening cysteine and the closing phenylalanine or tryptophan. The D gene is left open where the match is weak. Only some rows state a clone size, as once, few, many or a class for expanded clones.

clone_size: -; d_call: TRBD1; v_call: TRBV4-2; cdr3_length: 16; j_call: TRBJ1-4; cdr3_nt: TGTGCCAGCAGCCTTATTACCGGGACAGGGTCTCAGAAACTGTTTTTT; cdr3_aa: CASSLITGTGSQKLFF
clone_size: -; d_call: TRBD2; v_call: TRBV4-1; cdr3_length: 20; j_call: TRBJ2-2; cdr3_nt: TGCGCCAGCAGCCACCGAGTGTCTAGCGGGAGAGGTGGGTTCACCGGGGAGCTGTTTTTT; cdr3_aa: CASSHRVSSGRGGFTGELFF
clone_size: -; d_call: TRBD2; v_call: TRBV7-9; cdr3_length: 16; j_call: TRBJ2-1; cdr3_nt: TGTGCCAGCAATTTAGCGGGAGGGCCGTCGTCTGCTGAGCAGTTCTTC; cdr3_aa: CASNLAGGPSSAEQFF
clone_size: -; d_call: -; v_call: TRBV5-1; cdr3_length: 15; j_call: TRBJ2-2; cdr3_nt: TGCGCCAGCAGCTTGGCCACAACGAACACCGGGGAGCTGTTTTTT; cdr3_aa: CASSLATTNTGELFF
clone_size: -; d_call: -; v_call: TRBV7-9; cdr3_length: 15; j_call: TRBJ1-1; cdr3_nt: TGTGCCAGCAGCTTGGCCGGGACAAAAAACACTGAAGCTTTCTTT; cdr3_aa: CASSLAGTKNTEAFF
clone_size: once; d_call: -; v_call: TRBV5-1; cdr3_length: 13; j_call: TRBJ2-7; cdr3_nt: TGCGCCAGCAGCTTGGGCCCTGACAGGGAGGAGTACTTC; cdr3_aa: CASSLGPDREEYF
clone_size: -; d_call: -; v_call: TRBV3-1/TRBV3-2; cdr3_length: 15; j_call: TRBJ1-1; cdr3_nt: TGTGCCAGCAGCCCGTCGCAAGAGATGAACACTGAAGCTTTCTTT; cdr3_aa: CASSPSQEMNTEAFF
clone_size: -; d_call: -; v_call: TRBV7-3; cdr3_length: 17; j_call: TRBJ2-3; cdr3_nt: TGTGCCAGCAGCTTAACCGTACGGGAGAGTCGCACAGATACGCAGTATTTT; cdr3_aa: CASSLTVRESRTDTQYF
clone_size: -; d_call: -; v_call: TRBV6-5; cdr3_length: 10; j_call: TRBJ1-2; cdr3_nt: TGTGCCAGCGCGGAGTATGGCTACACCTTC; cdr3_aa: CASAEYGYTF
clone_size: -; d_call: TRBD1; v_call: TRBV2; cdr3_length: 15; j_call: TRBJ2-5; cdr3_nt: TGTGCCAGCAGTGAGCCGGGACAGGGGCGGGAGACCCAGTACTTC; cdr3_aa: CASSEPGQGRETQYF
clone_size: few; d_call: -; v_call: TRBV2; cdr3_length: 12; j_call: TRBJ1-5; cdr3_nt: TGTGCCAGCAGTCCTCGCCAGGTGCCCCAGCATTTT; cdr3_aa: CASSPRQVPQHF
clone_size: -; d_call: -; v_call: TRBV5-1; cdr3_length: 15; j_call: TRBJ1-1; cdr3_nt: TGCGCCAGCAGCTTGGATGGGGGGTTGAACACTGAAGCTTTCTTT; cdr3_aa: CASSLDGGLNTEAFF
clone_size: -; d_call: TRBD2; v_call: TRBV29-1; cdr3_length: 11; j_call: TRBJ2-3; cdr3_nt: TGCAGCGTTGGGGCGCTAGCGGGAACGGATTTT; cdr3_aa: CSVGALAGTDF
clone_size: -; d_call: TRBD1; v_call: TRBV9; cdr3_length: 15; j_call: TRBJ1-2; cdr3_nt: TGTGCCAGCAGCGTGGACTCCGGGACAGTCGTCGGCTACACCTTC; cdr3_aa: CASSVDSGTVVGYTF
clone_size: -; d_call: -; v_call: TRBV19; cdr3_length: 11; j_call: TRBJ1-1; cdr3_nt: TGTGCCAGTAGTATCGCGGGGCTGGCTTTCTTT; cdr3_aa: CASSIAGLAFF
clone_size: -; d_call: TRBD2; v_call: TRBV2; cdr3_length: 15; j_call: TRBJ2-1; cdr3_nt: TGTGCCAGCAGTCCCGGGACTAGCGTTCCCGATGAGCAGTTCTTC; cdr3_aa: CASSPGTSVPDEQFF
clone_size: once; d_call: -; v_call: TRBV4-3; cdr3_length: 13; j_call: TRBJ2-1; cdr3_nt: TGCGCCAGCAGCCAAGAAGCATACAATGAGCAGTTCTTC; cdr3_aa: CASSQEAYNEQFF
clone_size: -; d_call: -; v_call: TRBV19; cdr3_length: 18; j_call: TRBJ1-3; cdr3_nt: TGTGCTACTACCAAAGGGGTGGGAATGGCCTCCTCTGGAAACACCATATATTTT; cdr3_aa: CATTKGVGMASSGNTIYF
clone_size: -; d_call: TRBD1; v_call: TRBV5-6; cdr3_length: 16; j_call: TRBJ2-3; cdr3_nt: TGTGCCAGCAGCTGGCGGACAGGAGACATCACAGATACGCAGTATTTT; cdr3_aa: CASSWRTGDITDTQYF
clone_size: -; d_call: -; v_call: TRBV30; cdr3_length: 15; j_call: TRBJ1-1; cdr3_nt: TGTGCCTGGAGTGTACCGGGGGGCTTGAACACTGAAGCTTTCTTT; cdr3_aa: CAWSVPGGLNTEAFF
clone_size: -; d_call: -; v_call: TRBV30; cdr3_length: 14; j_call: TRBJ2-1; cdr3_nt: TGTGCCTGGTCCCCCATGGGGGGCTACAATGAGCAGTTCTTC; cdr3_aa: CAWSPMGGYNEQFF
clone_size: -; d_call: -; v_call: TRBV3-1/TRBV3-2; cdr3_length: 16; j_call: TRBJ1-2; cdr3_nt: TGTGCCAGCAGCCAAGATTGGCAGGGCGCAGGGTATGGCTACACCTTC; cdr3_aa: CASSQDWQGAGYGYTF
clone_size: -; d_call: -; v_call: TRBV11-3; cdr3_length: 15; j_call: TRBJ2-3; cdr3_nt: TGTGCCAGCAGCGTTGGTCTAGGGGACACAGATACGCAGTATTTT; cdr3_aa: CASSVGLGDTDTQYF
clone_size: once; d_call: -; v_call: TRBV19; cdr3_length: 16; j_call: TRBJ1-5; cdr3_nt: TGTGCCAGTAGTCCTAGGACAGCTTATAGCAATCAGCCCCAGCATTTT; cdr3_aa: CASSPRTAYSNQPQHF
clone_size: -; d_call: TRBD1; v_call: TRBV3-1/TRBV3-2; cdr3_length: 13; j_call: TRBJ1-2; cdr3_nt: TGTGCCAGCAGCCAAACAGGGGATTATGGCTACACCTTC; cdr3_aa: CASSQTGDYGYTF
clone_size: -; d_call: TRBD2; v_call: TRBV14; cdr3_length: 17; j_call: TRBJ2-6; cdr3_nt: TGTGCCAGCAGCCACCTAGCGGGAGAATTTGGGGCCAACGTCCTGACTTTC; cdr3_aa: CASSHLAGEFGANVLTF
clone_size: -; d_call: TRBD1; v_call: TRBV13; cdr3_length: 17; j_call: TRBJ2-2; cdr3_nt: TGTGCCAGCAGCCTAACAGGACAGGTTCAGAACACCGGGGAGCTGTTTTTT; cdr3_aa: CASSLTGQVQNTGELFF
clone_size: few; d_call: -; v_call: TRBV10-3; cdr3_length: 13; j_call: TRBJ2-7; cdr3_nt: TGTGCCATCTCAGGAGACAGTTTGTACGAGCAGTACTTC; cdr3_aa: CAISGDSLYEQYF
clone_size: -; d_call: -; v_call: TRBV12-3/TRBV12-4; cdr3_length: 13; j_call: TRBJ1-1; cdr3_nt: TGTGCCAGCACCAAGACAGGGAACACTGAAGCTTTCTTT; cdr3_aa: CASTKTGNTEAFF
clone_size: -; d_call: TRBD1; v_call: TRBV15; cdr3_length: 19; j_call: TRBJ2-5; cdr3_nt: TGTGCCACCAGCAGAGATCCCCGGGACAGGGGGCGCTGGGGAGAGACCCAGTACTTC; cdr3_aa: CATSRDPRDRGRWGETQYF
clone_size: -; d_call: -; v_call: TRBV7-3; cdr3_length: 13; j_call: TRBJ1-1; cdr3_nt: TGTGCCAGCAGCCCCAGACAGAACACTGAAGCTTTCTTT; cdr3_aa: CASSPRQNTEAFF
clone_size: -; d_call: -; v_call: TRBV21-1; cdr3_length: 15; j_call: TRBJ2-1; cdr3_nt: TGTGCCAGCAGCCAAAGACTAGCGGGAGGCAATGAGCAGTTCTTC; cdr3_aa: CASSQRLAGGNEQFF
clone_size: -; d_call: -; v_call: TRBV5-1; cdr3_length: 14; j_call: TRBJ2-2; cdr3_nt: TGCGCCAGCAGCTTAACAGGGAACACCGGGGAGCTGTTTTTT; cdr3_aa: CASSLTGNTGELFF
clone_size: -; d_call: TRBD2; v_call: TRBV4-1; cdr3_length: 17; j_call: TRBJ2-1; cdr3_nt: TGCGCCAGCAGCCAATGGCGGGCTAGCGGGACCTACAATGAGCAGTTCTTC; cdr3_aa: CASSQWRASGTYNEQFF
clone_size: -; d_call: -; v_call: TRBV15; cdr3_length: 14; j_call: TRBJ2-2; cdr3_nt: TGTGCCACCAGCAGCGTTACGAACACCGGGGAGCTGTTTTTT; cdr3_aa: CATSSVTNTGELFF
clone_size: -; d_call: TRBD1; v_call: TRBV6-2/TRBV6-3; cdr3_length: 15; j_call: TRBJ1-1; cdr3_nt: TGTGCCAGCAGTTCCCGGGACAGGAGAGGGACTGAAGCTTTCTTT; cdr3_aa: CASSSRDRRGTEAFF
clone_size: -; d_call: -; v_call: TRBV7-2; cdr3_length: 13; j_call: TRBJ2-7; cdr3_nt: TGTGCCAGCGGGGCAGGTCCCACCTACGAGCAGTACTTC; cdr3_aa: CASGAGPTYEQYF
clone_size: -; d_call: TRBD2; v_call: TRBV5-4; cdr3_length: 17; j_call: TRBJ2-1; cdr3_nt: TGTGCCAGCAGTAGGGCTAGCGGGAGTACTGCCTACAATGAGCAGTTCTTC; cdr3_aa: CASSRASGSTAYNEQFF
clone_size: -; d_call: -; v_call: TRBV14; cdr3_length: 16; j_call: TRBJ2-2; cdr3_nt: TGTGCCAGCAGCATCACACCTGGACAGTGGACCGGGGAGCTGTTTTTT; cdr3_aa: CASSITPGQWTGELFF
clone_size: -; d_call: TRBD2; v_call: TRBV28; cdr3_length: 16; j_call: TRBJ2-7; cdr3_nt: TGTGCCAGCAGTTTGACAATTGGTAGCGGGACCTACGAGCAGTACTTC; cdr3_aa: CASSLTIGSGTYEQYF
clone_size: -; d_call: -; v_call: TRBV7-2; cdr3_length: 14; j_call: TRBJ1-3; cdr3_nt: TGTGCCAGCACCCCAGGGTTGCCTGGAAACACCATATATTTT; cdr3_aa: CASTPGLPGNTIYF
clone_size: -; d_call: -; v_call: TRBV6-2/TRBV6-3; cdr3_length: 14; j_call: TRBJ2-3; cdr3_nt: TGTGCCAGCGGCCCCGGGGGTTGGACAGATACGCAGTATTTT; cdr3_aa: CASGPGGWTDTQYF
clone_size: few; d_call: -; v_call: TRBV14; cdr3_length: 14; j_call: TRBJ1-2; cdr3_nt: TGTGCCAGCAGCCAAACAGGGTTGGTCTATGGCTACACCTTC; cdr3_aa: CASSQTGLVYGYTF
clone_size: -; d_call: TRBD2; v_call: TRBV28; cdr3_length: 21; j_call: TRBJ2-5; cdr3_nt: TGTGCCAGCAGTTTATTTCTGGGGGCAATTTCGCGGGAGGCGTACCAAGAGACCCAGTACTTC; cdr3_aa: CASSLFLGAISREAYQETQYF
clone_size: -; d_call: -; v_call: TRBV20-1; cdr3_length: 11; j_call: TRBJ1-1; cdr3_nt: TGCAGTGCTAGGGCAGGAACTGAAGCTTTCTTT; cdr3_aa: CSARAGTEAFF
clone_size: -; d_call: TRBD2; v_call: TRBV5-1; cdr3_length: 16; j_call: TRBJ2-2; cdr3_nt: TGCGCCAGCAGCTTGACTACTAGCGGGAGCACCGGGGAGCTGTTTTTT; cdr3_aa: CASSLTTSGSTGELFF
clone_size: -; d_call: -; v_call: TRBV6-6; cdr3_length: 13; j_call: TRBJ1-2; cdr3_nt: TGTGCCAGCAGGTATAGGACAGACTATGGCTACACCTTC; cdr3_aa: CASRYRTDYGYTF
clone_size: -; d_call: -; v_call: TRBV7-6; cdr3_length: 15; j_call: TRBJ2-7; cdr3_nt: TGTGCCAGCAGCTTAGAGGAGACCGCACCCTACGAGCAGTACTTC; cdr3_aa: CASSLEETAPYEQYF